A selection of T cell receptor beta chains follows, all from one sample in a study of blood T cell repertoires in COVID-19. The data were produced by immunoSEQ multiplex PCR, yet TCRdb's version contains in-frame clones alone and is incomplete. Of around 300,000 clones listed, 80% to 90% are singletons. Material for sequencing was PBMCs or T cells enriched from blood (not recorded which). The source is a woman in her 30s who had recovered from COVID-19. Both conserved end residues are part of each CDR3. Fields, in order: V gene, D gene, clone size, J gene, CDR3 DNA, CDR3 protein. D genes are given only for firm matches. The listing skips clone size in some rows; elsewhere it reads once, few, many or a size class.

>TRBV19|TRBD1|once|TRBJ1-6
TGTGCCAGTAGTCGGACAGGGTATAATTCACCCCTCCACTTT
CASSRTGYNSPLHF
>TRBV6-6|TRBD1|NA|TRBJ1-2
TGTGCCAGCAGTTACGGTGGACAGGGTCTTAACTATGGCTACACCTTC
CASSYGGQGLNYGYTF
>TRBV28|TRBD1|NA|TRBJ2-7
TGTGCCAGCAGTATTACCGGGACAGGGGAGCTCTACGAGCAGTACTTC
CASSITGTGELYEQYF
>TRBV27|NA|few|TRBJ1-2
TGTGCCAGCAGTTCCCACCGTGGCAGGTCAGGGGCGCGTGGCTACACCTTC
CASSSHRGRSGARGYTF
>TRBV4-2|TRBD2|NA|TRBJ2-7
TGTGCCAGCAGCCCTTTGAGTCTAGCGGGGGATGTCGAGCAGTACTTC
CASSPLSLAGDVEQYF
>TRBV2|TRBD1|NA|TRBJ1-1
TGTGCCAGCAGAAGACTAACGACAGGGGTGAACACTGAAGCTTTCTTT
CASRRLTTGVNTEAFF
>TRBV6-5|NA|once|TRBJ2-7
TGTGCCAGCAGTTACGGACTTGCCGAGCAGTACTTC
CASSYGLAEQYF
>TRBV4-1|NA|NA|TRBJ1-2
TGCGCCAGCAGCCAAGTAGAAGCGGGCTCCTATGGCTACACCTTC
CASSQVEAGSYGYTF
>TRBV12-3/TRBV12-4|NA|NA|TRBJ2-1
TGTGCCAGCAGTCAGGGGAATGAGCAGTTCTTC
CASSQGNEQFF
>TRBV7-2|TRBD1|NA|TRBJ2-7
TGTGCCAGCAGGACCCGGGACAGGGGGTTCTACGAGCAGTACTTC
CASRTRDRGFYEQYF
>TRBV5-1|TRBD1|NA|TRBJ2-7
TGCGCCAGCAGCCGGACAGGGCCACTCTACGAGCAGTACTTC
CASSRTGPLYEQYF
>TRBV28|NA|NA|TRBJ1-4
TGTGCCAGCAGTTTGCTGGGGGCAAATGAAAAACTGTTTTTT
CASSLLGANEKLFF
>TRBV27|TRBD1|NA|TRBJ2-7
TGTGCCAGCAGTTTATCGACAGGGGTTACCTACGAGCAGTACTTC
CASSLSTGVTYEQYF
>TRBV4-1|NA|NA|TRBJ1-6
TGCGCCAGCAGCCCTACGACCCTGGGAGGGGGGGGGAATTCACCCCTCCACTTT
CASSPTTLGGGGNSPLHF
>TRBV29-1|TRBD1|once|TRBJ1-1
TGCAGCGTTCGGGACAGGGGGGACACTGAAGCTTTCTTT
CSVRDRGDTEAFF
>TRBV2|NA|NA|TRBJ2-1
TGTGCCAGCAGAGTGGACACAAACTCCTACAATGAGCAGTTCTTC
CASRVDTNSYNEQFF
>TRBV15|NA|NA|TRBJ1-3
TGTGCCACCAGCAGGGAGGGGAGCCAAGGAAACACCATATATTTT
CATSREGSQGNTIYF
>TRBV29-1|NA|NA|TRBJ1-3
TGCAGCGTTGAGGCAGGGGTCGAGGGCACCATATATTTT
CSVEAGVEGTIYF
>TRBV28|TRBD1|NA|TRBJ1-4
TGTGCCAGCAGTTCGACAGGGGCCGCGGATTATGAAAAACTGTTTTTT
CASSSTGAADYEKLFF
>TRBV4-1|NA|few|TRBJ1-2
TGCGCCAGCAGCCCTCGACAGGCTCTGGACTATGGCTACACCTTC
CASSPRQALDYGYTF
>TRBV19|TRBD1|NA|TRBJ1-1
TGTGCCAGTAGTATTTGGGCAGGGGGCTTTAACACTGAAGCTTTCTTT
CASSIWAGGFNTEAFF
>TRBV15|NA|NA|TRBJ2-1
TGTGCCACCCTGGGAGGGGGAAGCTCCTACAATGAGCAGTTCTTC
CATLGGGSSYNEQFF
>TRBV7-6|TRBD2|NA|TRBJ2-1
TGTGCCAGCAGCTTATACGGCGGGGGGACGTGGAGAGATGAGCAGTTCTTC
CASSLYGGGTWRDEQFF